One sample yielded the 7 T cell receptor beta chains listed below, sequenced in a study of T cells after yellow fever vaccination. Each CDR3 protein gets one entry after TCRdb re-called the 5' RACE reads with MiXCR. The sample shows about 400,000 distinct CDR3 sequences, 6.2% of them seen only once. The sample consisted of PBMCs, taken 5 days after the yellow fever booster vaccination. Every receptor here comes from a man aged 25 to 45 who received the YFV17D yellow fever vaccine.

This clonotype was picked up many times. The rearrangement uses TRBV5-4 and TRBJ2-2, with 9 bases that match TRBD2. The junction had 8 bases not matched to a gene; V was cut back by 5 bases and J by 3 bases. Looked up from germline, CDR1 is SGHNT and CDR2 is YYREEE (reference sequence). There are 16 residues in the CDR3. CDR3 sequence (DNA): TGTGCCAGCAGAGGGCGGGAGGGCCAAGACACCGGGGAGCTGTTTTTT. Its translation is CASRGREGQDTGELFF. Full variable domain (rest looked up from reference TRBV5-4 and TRBJ2-2): ETGVTQSPTHLIKTRGQQVTLRCSSQSGHNTVSWYQQALGQGPQFIFQYYREEENGRGNFPPRFSGLQFPNYSSELNVNALELDDSALYLCASRGREGQDTGELFFGEGSRLTVL.

This clonotype was counted ten times or more. J is TRBJ2-5 and V is TRBV20-1; D tentatively fits TRBD1 or TRBD2 (5 bases each). The germline V gene has CDR1 DFQATT and CDR2 SNEGSKA (reference sequence). The germline V and J ends were trimmed by 0 bases and 0 bases, with 8 bases remaining between them. The CDR3 consists of 14 residues. The CDR3 DNA reads TGCAGTGCTAGAGAGGGGACCAACCAAGAGACCCAGTACTTC. Its protein is CSAREGTNQETQYF.

This clonotype was seen a few times. This chain joins TRBV7-2 and TRBJ2-5; the match to TRBD2 covers 12 bases. This CDR3 contains 15 residues. V was pared by 2 bases and J by 5 bases, with 3 bases of the junction left unmatched. Germline V gene lookup returns CDR1 SGHTA and CDR2 FQGNSA. The CDR3 sequence: CASSLPSGRGETQYF. The CDR3 coding sequence is TGTGCCAGCAGCTTACCTAGCGGGAGGGGGGAGACCCAGTACTTC.

This clonotype turned up a few times. The gene calls are TRBV7-2 and TRBJ2-5; 9 nucleotides line up with TRBD2. The CDR3 is 14 amino acids. Losses at the gene ends were 4 bases for V and 5 bases for J; bases not matched to a gene: 5. In germline, CDR1 is SGHTA, CDR2 FQGNSA. CDR3 region: CASSSSGIRETQYF. The CDR3 bases are TGTGCCAGCAGCTCTAGCGGGATTCGGGAGACCCAGTACTTC.

This clonotype was seen ten or more times. The gene calls are TRBV4-3 and TRBJ2-7; 7 bases agree with TRBD1. The CDR3 covers 14 residues. The germline CDR1 and CDR2 sequences are LGHNA and YSLEER. V gave up 0 bases and J gave up 7 bases; unmatched junction bases: 6. Here the CDR3 DNA reads TGCGCCAGCAGCCAAGACAGGGGGTTGGGGGAGCAGTACTTC. Amino acids: CASSQDRGLGEQYF.

CDR3 nucleotide sequence: TGTGCCAGCAGCAAAAGCGGGAGGGCCGCGGGGGCCAACGTCCTGACTTTC. Its translation: CASSKSGRAAGANVLTF. The chain has TRBV7-9 and TRBJ2-6; 10 nucleotides match TRBD2. CDR3 length equals 17 residues. Germline V gives CDR1 SEHNR, CDR2 FQNEAQ (reference sequence). Trimming at V came to 5 bases and at J to 4 bases, leaving 8 bases not matched to a gene.

Only a few counts were recorded for this clonotype. The V call is TRBV7-6, the J call TRBJ2-1, with 9 bases matching TRBD2. The CDR3 is 14 residues long. CDR1 SGHVS and CDR2 FNYEAQ come from the germline V gene. The junction had 8 bases not matched to a gene; V was cut back by 5 bases and J by 9 bases. The CDR3 loop reads CASSVSGSGSEQFF. CDR3 nucleotides: TGTGCCAGCAGCGTTAGCGGGAGTGGGAGTGAGCAGTTCTTC.